This T cell receptor beta chain was captured by sequencing in a study of T cell responses to AZD1222 COVID-19 vaccine. Generated by immunoSEQ multiplex PCR, the TCRdb table keeps only in-frame clones and is missing some. The data hold 150,000 or so clones, with roughly 93% observed a single time. Notes on this clone: Its antigen is not known.

Study observations and caveats: Among spike-specific TCRs, nearly half reportedly target unmutated variant regions. Donors in the cohort were predominantly white British and more often female, and clonal diversity was possibly underestimated.

Trimming took off 2 bases at V and 6 bases at J, with 18 bases between the two ends. Germline assignment: CDR1 LNHDA and CDR2 SQIVND (reference sequence). This CDR3 contains 16 residues. This receptor was taken from an adult who received the AZD1222 COVID-19 vaccine. V gene TRBV19 combines with J gene TRBJ2-3; weak D call: TRBD1 (6 bases). The material sequenced was peripheral blood, taken 28 days after the second AZD1222 dose. CDR3 protein: CASSISQAVGADTQYF. The CDR3 coding sequence is TGTGCCAGTAGTATATCCCAGGCGGTGGGGGCGGATACGCAGTATTTT.